A selection of T cell receptor beta chains follows, all from one sample in a study of T cells in tuberculosis. Libraries were prepared by immunoSEQ multiplex PCR; TCRdb keeps only in-frame clonotypes and omits some of them. The data contain fewer than 45,000 clones, roughly 95% of them seen just once; the ten biggest clones take up 7.5%. The source material was PBMCs. These receptors all stem from a donor between 10 and 35 years old with latent tuberculosis or without tuberculosis infection. The CDR3 runs from the conserved cysteine through the conserved F or W. A D gene is named only where the DNA matches it firmly. The size of a clone is reported for some rows only, either as once, few or many, or as a class for expanded clones.

j_call: TRBJ1-6; v_call: TRBV6-5; clone_size: few; d_call: TRBD1; cdr3_aa: CASSYGETGTHSPLHF; cdr3_nt: TGTGCCAGCAGTTACGGAGAGACAGGGACTCATTCACCCCTCCACTTT
j_call: TRBJ2-7; v_call: TRBV5-4; clone_size: NA; d_call: TRBD1; cdr3_aa: CASSLGGTGTYEQYF; cdr3_nt: TGTGCCAGCAGCCTCGGCGGGACAGGGACCTACGAGCAGTACTTC
j_call: TRBJ2-3; v_call: TRBV7-9; clone_size: NA; d_call: TRBD2; cdr3_aa: CASSLRGNALRPSTDTQYF; cdr3_nt: TGTGCCAGCAGCTTGCGGGGGAATGCACTCAGGCCGAGCACAGATACGCAGTATTTT
j_call: TRBJ2-7; v_call: TRBV11-2; clone_size: NA; d_call: NA; cdr3_aa: CASSFDSYEQYF; cdr3_nt: TGTGCCAGCAGCTTCGACAGCTACGAGCAGTACTTC
j_call: TRBJ2-2; v_call: TRBV21-1; clone_size: NA; d_call: NA; cdr3_aa: CASSKDADNTGELFF; cdr3_nt: TGTGCCAGCAGCAAAGATGCGGATAACACCGGGGAGCTGTTTTTT
j_call: TRBJ2-2; v_call: TRBV7-2; clone_size: NA; d_call: NA; cdr3_aa: CASSLLGAHTGELFF; cdr3_nt: TGTGCCAGCAGCTTATTGGGAGCCCACACCGGGGAGCTGTTTTTT
j_call: TRBJ1-4; v_call: TRBV6-6; clone_size: NA; d_call: TRBD1; cdr3_aa: CAIETGYPPTNEKLFF; cdr3_nt: TGTGCCATTGAGACAGGGTACCCTCCCACTAATGAAAAACTGTTTTTT
j_call: TRBJ1-2; v_call: TRBV7-2; clone_size: NA; d_call: NA; cdr3_aa: CASSLVGAIYGYTF; cdr3_nt: TGTGCCAGCAGCTTAGTGGGAGCAATTTATGGCTACACCTTC
j_call: TRBJ1-1; v_call: TRBV10-3; clone_size: NA; d_call: NA; cdr3_aa: CAIGEGANTEAFF; cdr3_nt: TGTGCCATCGGAGAGGGCGCGAACACTGAAGCTTTCTTT
j_call: TRBJ1-6; v_call: TRBV6-5; clone_size: NA; d_call: TRBD1; cdr3_aa: CASSYSAGGNSPLHF; cdr3_nt: TGTGCCAGCAGTTACTCGGCAGGGGGTAATTCACCCCTCCACTTT
j_call: TRBJ2-7; v_call: TRBV7-9; clone_size: once; d_call: NA; cdr3_aa: CASSPGVKYEQYF; cdr3_nt: TGTGCCAGCAGCCCAGGGGTAAAATACGAGCAGTACTTC
j_call: TRBJ2-3; v_call: TRBV18; clone_size: NA; d_call: NA; cdr3_aa: CASSPTLTGWGTDTQYF; cdr3_nt: TGTGCCAGCTCACCAACACTGACAGGTTGGGGCACAGATACGCAGTATTTT
j_call: TRBJ2-2; v_call: TRBV19; clone_size: NA; d_call: NA; cdr3_aa: CASSIWRAAQNPGELFF; cdr3_nt: TGTGCCAGTAGTATTTGGAGGGCAGCTCAAAACCCCGGGGAGCTGTTTTTT
j_call: TRBJ1-2; v_call: TRBV18; clone_size: once; d_call: NA; cdr3_aa: CASSPPRPLGVTGTPGNYGYTF; cdr3_nt: TGTGCCAGCTCACCACCGAGACCGCTAGGCGTAACAGGGACCCCGGGAAACTATGGCTACACCTTC
j_call: TRBJ2-1; v_call: TRBV15; clone_size: NA; d_call: TRBD1; cdr3_aa: CATRWDRINEQFF; cdr3_nt: TGTGCCACCAGATGGGACAGGATCAATGAGCAGTTCTTC
j_call: TRBJ2-7; v_call: TRBV5-1; clone_size: NA; d_call: NA; cdr3_aa: CASTTDNSYEQYF; cdr3_nt: TGCGCCAGCACCACGGACAACTCCTACGAGCAGTACTTC
j_call: TRBJ2-7; v_call: TRBV29-1; clone_size: once; d_call: NA; cdr3_aa: CSVEGTGAEQYF; cdr3_nt: TGCAGCGTTGAAGGAACGGGTGCCGAGCAGTACTTC
j_call: TRBJ1-2; v_call: TRBV5-6; clone_size: NA; d_call: NA; cdr3_aa: CASSFDSKGGYTF; cdr3_nt: TGTGCCAGCAGCTTCGACTCCAAGGGGGGCTACACCTTC
j_call: TRBJ2-6; v_call: TRBV7-6; clone_size: NA; d_call: NA; cdr3_aa: CASSSAGISGANVLTF; cdr3_nt: TGTGCCAGCAGCTCGGCAGGGATCTCTGGGGCCAACGTCCTGACTTTC
j_call: TRBJ2-2; v_call: TRBV2; clone_size: NA; d_call: TRBD1; cdr3_aa: CASRGQGANTGELFF; cdr3_nt: TGTGCCAGCAGAGGACAGGGGGCTAACACCGGGGAGCTGTTTTTT
j_call: TRBJ2-7; v_call: TRBV5-7; clone_size: NA; d_call: TRBD1; cdr3_aa: CASSSLSRDRPYEQYF; cdr3_nt: TGTGCCAGCAGCTCCCTTTCCCGGGACAGGCCCTACGAGCAGTACTTC
j_call: TRBJ1-1; v_call: TRBV5-3; clone_size: once; d_call: TRBD1; cdr3_aa: CARSSDRTETGGVWNTEAFF; cdr3_nt: TGTGCCAGAAGCTCGGACAGAACGGAGACAGGGGGAGTGTGGAACACTGAAGCTTTCTTT
j_call: TRBJ2-2; v_call: TRBV19; clone_size: NA; d_call: NA; cdr3_aa: CASSIVIAGELFF; cdr3_nt: TGTGCCAGTAGTATCGTAATAGCCGGGGAGCTGTTTTTT
j_call: TRBJ1-1; v_call: TRBV9; clone_size: NA; d_call: TRBD1; cdr3_aa: CASSVPGQLDTEAFF; cdr3_nt: TGTGCCAGCAGCGTACCGGGACAGTTAGACACTGAAGCTTTCTTT
j_call: TRBJ2-7; v_call: TRBV5-4; clone_size: NA; d_call: TRBD2; cdr3_aa: CASSRDYGEQYF; cdr3_nt: TGTGCCAGCAGCCGGGACTACGGCGAGCAGTACTTC
j_call: TRBJ1-1; v_call: TRBV7-8; clone_size: NA; d_call: NA; cdr3_aa: CASTLGAGEGTEAFF; cdr3_nt: TGTGCCAGCACCTTAGGAGCAGGGGAAGGCACTGAAGCTTTCTTT
j_call: TRBJ2-5; v_call: TRBV9; clone_size: NA; d_call: TRBD2; cdr3_aa: CASSVGLAGGETQYF; cdr3_nt: TGTGCCAGCAGCGTTGGACTAGCGGGTGGGGAGACCCAGTACTTC
j_call: TRBJ2-2; v_call: TRBV14; clone_size: NA; d_call: NA; cdr3_aa: CASSQIIPGELFF; cdr3_nt: TGTGCCAGCAGTCAGATAATCCCCGGGGAGCTGTTTTTT
j_call: TRBJ1-3; v_call: TRBV28; clone_size: NA; d_call: NA; cdr3_aa: CASSLGGASGNTIYF; cdr3_nt: TGTGCCAGCAGTTTAGGGGGGGCGTCTGGAAACACCATATATTTT
j_call: TRBJ2-5; v_call: TRBV7-9; clone_size: NA; d_call: TRBD2; cdr3_aa: CASSFLAGGETQYF; cdr3_nt: TGTGCCAGCAGCTTTTTAGCGGGTGGAGAGACCCAGTACTTC
j_call: TRBJ2-7; v_call: TRBV6-5; clone_size: NA; d_call: TRBD1; cdr3_aa: CASSHTGDPSYEQYF; cdr3_nt: TGTGCCAGCAGTCACACAGGGGATCCCTCCTACGAGCAGTACTTC
j_call: TRBJ2-7; v_call: TRBV5-1; clone_size: NA; d_call: TRBD1; cdr3_aa: CASSSGGQGYEQYF; cdr3_nt: TGCGCCAGCAGCTCGGGGGGACAGGGTTACGAGCAGTACTTC
j_call: TRBJ1-1; v_call: TRBV28; clone_size: NA; d_call: NA; cdr3_aa: CASRTPGGWTEAFF; cdr3_nt: TGTGCCAGCAGGACCCCGGGGGGTTGGACTGAAGCTTTCTTT
j_call: TRBJ2-2; v_call: TRBV7-6; clone_size: few; d_call: NA; cdr3_aa: CASSLDLSTGELFF; cdr3_nt: TGTGCCAGCAGCTTAGACTTATCCACCGGGGAGCTGTTTTTT
j_call: TRBJ2-7; v_call: TRBV5-1; clone_size: NA; d_call: NA; cdr3_aa: CASSWDTSSYEQYF; cdr3_nt: TGCGCCAGCAGCTGGGACACCAGCTCCTACGAGCAGTACTTC